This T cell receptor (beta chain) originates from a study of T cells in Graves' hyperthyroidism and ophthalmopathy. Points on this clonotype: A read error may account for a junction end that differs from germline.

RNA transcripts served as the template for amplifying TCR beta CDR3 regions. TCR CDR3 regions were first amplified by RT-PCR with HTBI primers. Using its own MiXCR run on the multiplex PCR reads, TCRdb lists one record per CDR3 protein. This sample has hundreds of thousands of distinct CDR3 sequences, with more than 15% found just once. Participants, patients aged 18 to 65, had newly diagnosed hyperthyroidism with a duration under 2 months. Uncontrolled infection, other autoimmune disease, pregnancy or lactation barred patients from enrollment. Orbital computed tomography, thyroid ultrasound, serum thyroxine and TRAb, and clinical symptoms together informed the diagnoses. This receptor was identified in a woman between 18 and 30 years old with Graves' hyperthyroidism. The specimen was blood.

CDR3 region: CASSFPGLNTEAFF. CDR3 sequence (DNA): TGTGCCAGCAGCTTTCCGGGTCTGAACACTGAAGCTTTCTTT. J is TRBJ1-1 and V is TRBV5-1, with D hard to call. Per the germline V gene, CDR1 is SGHRS and CDR2 is YFSETQ. This CDR3 region has 14 residues.